Described below is a single T cell receptor (beta chain) sequence and its context. The sample originates from a study of breast tumors, draining lymph nodes, adjacent tissues. The CDR3 runs to 14 residues. Losses at the gene ends were 5 bases for V and 4 bases for J; bases not matched to a gene: 6. CDR1 SGHTA and CDR2 FQGNSA come from the germline V gene. TCRdb called the multiplex PCR reads again in MiXCR, with one record for every CDR3 protein. The profile shows 30,000 to 40,000 distinct CDR3 sequences, 35% to 40% of them singletons. The TCR sequence derives from a female donor with breast cancer. Some clones in this sample may be carry-over from other donors' samples. The sequenced material came from breast tumor tissue. The chain employs TRBV7-2 and TRBJ2-3; TRBD1 matches 7 bases. CDR3 nucleotides: TGTGCCAGCAGCAACGACAGGGCCCCAGATACGCAGTATTTT. This codes for CASSNDRAPDTQYF.